This T cell receptor beta chain was obtained from a study of blood T cell repertoires in COVID-19. Study summary: The United States, Italy and Spain provided the acute and convalescent COVID-19 samples.

Sequencing used immunoSEQ multiplex PCR; TCRdb keeps in-frame clones, though not all of them. The sample includes approximately 130,000 clones, about 75% of them seen just once. The sequence was collected from a man at least 80 years old with acute or convalescent COVID-19. Sequences were obtained from peripheral blood.

The CDR3 loop reads CASSVVASGGYGELFF. In DNA form, the CDR3 reads TGTGCCAGCAGCGTAGTGGCTAGCGGGGGGTACGGGGAGCTGTTTTTT. The chain carries TRBV9 and TRBJ2-2; 11 bases map to TRBD2. Trimming took 0 bases from V and 7 from J; bases not matched to a gene: 5. The germline V gene has CDR1 SGDLS and CDR2 YYNGEE. CDR3 length equals 16 residues. The full variable domain, in which reference TRBV9 and TRBJ2-2 provide the parts outside the CDR3, is DSGVTQTPKHLITATGQRVTLRCSPRSGDLSVYWYQQSLDQGLQFLIQYYNGEERAKGNILERFSAQQFPDLHSELNLSSLELGDSALYFCASSVVASGGYGELFFGEGSRLTVL.